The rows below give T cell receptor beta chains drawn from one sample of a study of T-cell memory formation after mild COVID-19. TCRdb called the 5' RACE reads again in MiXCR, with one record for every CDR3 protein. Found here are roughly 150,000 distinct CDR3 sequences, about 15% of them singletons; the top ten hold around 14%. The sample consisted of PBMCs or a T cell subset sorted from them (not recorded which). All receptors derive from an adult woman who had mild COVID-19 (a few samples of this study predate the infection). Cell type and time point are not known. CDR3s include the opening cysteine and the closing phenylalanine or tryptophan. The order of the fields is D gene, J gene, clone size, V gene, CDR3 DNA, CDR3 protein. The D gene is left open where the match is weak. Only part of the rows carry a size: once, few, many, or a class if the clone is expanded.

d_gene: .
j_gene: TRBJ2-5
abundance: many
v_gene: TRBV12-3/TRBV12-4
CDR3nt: TGTGCCAGCAGTTTAGGGGGCCGCCAAGAGACCCAGTACTTC
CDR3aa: CASSLGGRQETQYF

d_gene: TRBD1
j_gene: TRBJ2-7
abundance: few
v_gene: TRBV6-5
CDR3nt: TGTGCCAGCAGTTCATACAGGGGTATCTACGAGCAGTACTTC
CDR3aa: CASSSYRGIYEQYF

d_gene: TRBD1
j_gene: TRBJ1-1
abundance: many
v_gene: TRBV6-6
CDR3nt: TGTGCCAGCAGTAGGACAGGGGCCCTGAACACTGAAGCTTTCTTT
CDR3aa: CASSRTGALNTEAFF

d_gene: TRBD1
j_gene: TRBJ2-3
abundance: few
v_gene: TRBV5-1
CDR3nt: TGCGCCAGCGGCGAGACAGGGGCTGCCACAGATACGCAGTATTTT
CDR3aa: CASGETGAATDTQYF

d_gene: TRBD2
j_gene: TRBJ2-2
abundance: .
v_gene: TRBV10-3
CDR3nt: TGTGCCATCAGTGAACTAGCGGGAGGATTTCATACCGGGGAGCTGTTTTTT
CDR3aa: CAISELAGGFHTGELFF

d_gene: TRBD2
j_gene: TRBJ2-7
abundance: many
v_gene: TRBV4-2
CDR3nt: TGTGCCAGCAGCCAAGTTGGGAGGGCCTACGAGCAGTACTTC
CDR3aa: CASSQVGRAYEQYF

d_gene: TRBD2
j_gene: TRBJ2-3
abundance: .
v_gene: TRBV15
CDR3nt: TGTGCCACCAGCACCGGACTAGCGGGGCCCATTAGCACAGATACGCAGTATTTT
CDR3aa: CATSTGLAGPISTDTQYF

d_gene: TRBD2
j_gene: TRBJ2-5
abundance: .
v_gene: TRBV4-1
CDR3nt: TGCGCCAGCAGCCAAGATTGGGACTACCTACAAGAGACCCAGTACTTC
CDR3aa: CASSQDWDYLQETQYF

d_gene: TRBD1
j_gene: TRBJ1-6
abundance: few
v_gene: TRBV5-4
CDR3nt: TGTGCCAGCAGAGGCGACAGGGACTGGAATTCACCCCTCCACTTT
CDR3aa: CASRGDRDWNSPLHF

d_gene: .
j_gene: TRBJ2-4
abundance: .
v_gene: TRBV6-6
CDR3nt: TGTGCCACTTTCGGGGGCGCCAGGGACGGAAACATTCAGTACTTC
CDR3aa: CATFGGARDGNIQYF

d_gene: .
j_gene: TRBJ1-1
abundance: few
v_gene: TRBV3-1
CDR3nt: TGTGCCGTCTCCCCCCCAGGAGGTGAAGCTTTCTTT
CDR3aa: CAVSPPGGEAFF

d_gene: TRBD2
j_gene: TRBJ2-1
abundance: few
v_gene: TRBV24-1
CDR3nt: TGTGCCACCAGTGGGTATAGGTTCGGGACTAGTATGCACAATGAGCAGTTCTTC
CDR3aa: CATSGYRFGTSMHNEQFF

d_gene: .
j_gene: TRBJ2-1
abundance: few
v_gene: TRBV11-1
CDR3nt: TGTGCCAGCAGCTTAAGACTAGTATCCAATGAGCAGTTCTTC
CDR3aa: CASSLRLVSNEQFF

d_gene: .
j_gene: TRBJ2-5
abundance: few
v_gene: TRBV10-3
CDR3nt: TGTGCCTCCTCTCGACCCCGAGAAGAGACCCAGTACTTC
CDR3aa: CASSRPREETQYF

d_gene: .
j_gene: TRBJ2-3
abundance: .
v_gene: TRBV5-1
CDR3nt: TGCGCCAGCAGCCTGTCGGGACCGGCGGATACGCAGTATTTT
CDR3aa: CASSLSGPADTQYF